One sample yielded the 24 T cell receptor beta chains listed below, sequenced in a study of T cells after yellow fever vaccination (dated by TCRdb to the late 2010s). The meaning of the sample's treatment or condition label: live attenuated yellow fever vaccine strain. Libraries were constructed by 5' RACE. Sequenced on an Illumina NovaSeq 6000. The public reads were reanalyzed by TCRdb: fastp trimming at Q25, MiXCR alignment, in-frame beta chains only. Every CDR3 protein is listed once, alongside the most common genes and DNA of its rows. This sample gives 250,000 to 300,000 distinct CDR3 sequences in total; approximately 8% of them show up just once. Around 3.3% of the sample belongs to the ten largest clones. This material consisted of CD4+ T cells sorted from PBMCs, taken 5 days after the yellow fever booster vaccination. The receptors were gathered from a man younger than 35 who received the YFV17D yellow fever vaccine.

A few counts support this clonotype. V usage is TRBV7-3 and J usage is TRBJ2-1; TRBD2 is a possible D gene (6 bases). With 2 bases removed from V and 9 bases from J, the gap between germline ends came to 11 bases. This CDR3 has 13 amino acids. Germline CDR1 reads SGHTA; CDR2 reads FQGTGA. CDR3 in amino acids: CASSLAPGSEQFF. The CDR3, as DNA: TGTGCCAGCAGCTTAGCTCCCGGGAGTGAGCAGTTCTTC. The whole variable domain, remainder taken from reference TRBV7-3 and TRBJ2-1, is GAGVSQTPSNKVTEKGKYVELRCDPISGHTALYWYRQSLGQGPEFLIYFQGTGAADDSGLPNDRFFAVRPEGSVSTLKIQRTERGDSAVYLCASSLAPGSEQFFGPGTRLTVL.

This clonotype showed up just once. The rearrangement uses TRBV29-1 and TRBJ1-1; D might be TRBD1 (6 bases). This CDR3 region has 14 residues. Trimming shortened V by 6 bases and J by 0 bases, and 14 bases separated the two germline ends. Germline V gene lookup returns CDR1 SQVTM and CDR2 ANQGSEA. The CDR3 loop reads CSVNRVLMNTEAFF. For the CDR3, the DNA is TGCAGCGTCAACAGGGTGCTAATGAACACTGAAGCTTTCTTT.

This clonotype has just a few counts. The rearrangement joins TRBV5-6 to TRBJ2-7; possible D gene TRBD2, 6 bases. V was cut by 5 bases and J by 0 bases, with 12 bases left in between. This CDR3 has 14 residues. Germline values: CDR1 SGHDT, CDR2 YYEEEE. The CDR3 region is CASRRRGSSYEQYF. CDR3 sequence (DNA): TGTGCCAGCAGACGTCGGGGGTCCTCCTACGAGCAGTACTTC.

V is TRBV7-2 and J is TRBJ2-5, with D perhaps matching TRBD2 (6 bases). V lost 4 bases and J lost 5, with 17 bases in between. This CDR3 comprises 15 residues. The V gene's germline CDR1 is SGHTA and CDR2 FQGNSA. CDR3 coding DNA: TGTGCCAGCAGCTACACCTCCAACCGGGGGGAGACCCAGTACTTC. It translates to CASSYTSNRGETQYF.

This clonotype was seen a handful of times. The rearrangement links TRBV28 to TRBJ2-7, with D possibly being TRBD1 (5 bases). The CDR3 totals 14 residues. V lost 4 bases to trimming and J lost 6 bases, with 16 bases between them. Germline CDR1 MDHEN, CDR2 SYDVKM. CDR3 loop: CASSSGQGFGEQYV. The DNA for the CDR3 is TGTGCCAGCAGTTCTGGACAAGGTTTCGGCGAGCAGTACGTC.

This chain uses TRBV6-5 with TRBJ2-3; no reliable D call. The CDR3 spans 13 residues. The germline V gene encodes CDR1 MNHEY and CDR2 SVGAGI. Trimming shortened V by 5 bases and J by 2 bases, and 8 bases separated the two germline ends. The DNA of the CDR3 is TGTGCCAGCAGTACCCTTTACACAGATACGCAGTATTTT. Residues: CASSTLYTDTQYF.

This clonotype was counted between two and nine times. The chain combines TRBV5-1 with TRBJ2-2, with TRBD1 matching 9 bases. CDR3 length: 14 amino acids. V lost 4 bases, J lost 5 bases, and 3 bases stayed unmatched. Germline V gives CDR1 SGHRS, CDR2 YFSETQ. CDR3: CASSAGQGTGELFF. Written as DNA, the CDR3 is TGCGCCAGCAGCGCCGGACAGGGGACCGGGGAGCTGTTTTTT.

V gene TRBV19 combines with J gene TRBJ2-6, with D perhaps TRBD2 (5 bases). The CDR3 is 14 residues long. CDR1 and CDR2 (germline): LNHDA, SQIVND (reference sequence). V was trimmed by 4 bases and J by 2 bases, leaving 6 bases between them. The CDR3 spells CASSKRTGANVLTF. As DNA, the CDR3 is TGTGCCAGTAGTAAGCGGACTGGGGCCAACGTCCTGACTTTC.

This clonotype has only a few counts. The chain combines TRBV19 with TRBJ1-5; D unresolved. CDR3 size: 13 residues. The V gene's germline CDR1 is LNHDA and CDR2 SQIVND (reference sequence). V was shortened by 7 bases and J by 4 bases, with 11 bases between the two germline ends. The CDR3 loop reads CASTQTVNQPQHF. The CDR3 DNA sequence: TGTGCCAGTACCCAGACGGTAAATCAGCCCCAGCATTTT.

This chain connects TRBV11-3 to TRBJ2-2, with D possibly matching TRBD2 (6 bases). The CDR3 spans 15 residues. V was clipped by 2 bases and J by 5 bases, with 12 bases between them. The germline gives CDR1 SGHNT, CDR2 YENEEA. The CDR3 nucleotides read TGTGCCAGCAGCTTAAGTCCGGGGGTTACCGGGGAGCTGTTTTTT. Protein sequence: CASSLSPGVTGELFF. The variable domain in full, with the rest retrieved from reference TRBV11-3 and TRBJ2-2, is EAGVVQSPRYKIIEKKQPVAFWCNPISGHNTLYWYLQNLGQGPELLIRYENEEAVDDSQLPKDRFSAERLKGVDSTLKIQPAELGDSAVYLCASSLSPGVTGELFFGEGSRLTVL.

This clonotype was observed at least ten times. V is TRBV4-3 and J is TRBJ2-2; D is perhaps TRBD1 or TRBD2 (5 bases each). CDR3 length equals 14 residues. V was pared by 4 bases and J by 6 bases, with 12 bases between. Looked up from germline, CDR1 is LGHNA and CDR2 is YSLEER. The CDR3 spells CASSRAQGAGELFF. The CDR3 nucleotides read TGCGCCAGCAGCCGCGCGCAGGGAGCCGGGGAGCTGTTTTTT.

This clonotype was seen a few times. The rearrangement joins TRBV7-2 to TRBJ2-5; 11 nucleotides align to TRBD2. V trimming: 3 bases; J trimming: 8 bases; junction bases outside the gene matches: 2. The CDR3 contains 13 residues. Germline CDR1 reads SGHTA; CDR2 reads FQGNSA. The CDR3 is CASSFSGGATQYF. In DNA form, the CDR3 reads TGTGCCAGCAGCTTTAGCGGGGGGGCAACCCAGTACTTC.

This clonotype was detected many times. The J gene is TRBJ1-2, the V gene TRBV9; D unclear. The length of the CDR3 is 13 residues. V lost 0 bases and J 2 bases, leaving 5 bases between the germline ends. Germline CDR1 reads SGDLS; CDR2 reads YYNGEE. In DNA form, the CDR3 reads TGTGCCAGCAGCGTAGACGGGAACTATGGCTACACCTTC. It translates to CASSVDGNYGYTF.

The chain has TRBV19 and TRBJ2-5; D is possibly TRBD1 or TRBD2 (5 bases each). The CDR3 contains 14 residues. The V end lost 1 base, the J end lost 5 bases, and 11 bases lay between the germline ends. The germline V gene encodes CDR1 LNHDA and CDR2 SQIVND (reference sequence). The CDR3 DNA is TGTGCCAGTAGTATAGGGGGCACGGGGGAGACCCAGTACTTC. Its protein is CASSIGGTGETQYF.

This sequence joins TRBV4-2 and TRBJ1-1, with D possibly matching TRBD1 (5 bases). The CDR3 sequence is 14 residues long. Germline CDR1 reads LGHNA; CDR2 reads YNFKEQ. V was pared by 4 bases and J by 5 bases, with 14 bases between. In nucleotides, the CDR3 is TGTGCCAGCAGCCCGTTCGGGGGTCGGACTGAAGCTTTCTTT. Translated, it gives CASSPFGGRTEAFF.

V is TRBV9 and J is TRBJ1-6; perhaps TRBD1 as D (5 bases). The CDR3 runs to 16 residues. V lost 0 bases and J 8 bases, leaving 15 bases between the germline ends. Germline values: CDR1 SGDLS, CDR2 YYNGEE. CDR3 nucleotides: TGTGCCAGCAGCGTAGCGGGGGGACGTGCGGATTCACCCCTCCACTTT. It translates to CASSVAGGRADSPLHF.

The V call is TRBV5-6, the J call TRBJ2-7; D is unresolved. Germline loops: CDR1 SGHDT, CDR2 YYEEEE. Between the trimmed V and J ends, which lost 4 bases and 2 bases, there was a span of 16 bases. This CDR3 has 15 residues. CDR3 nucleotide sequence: TGTGCCAGCAGCCCCCTGAAGGGTCGTACCTACGAGCAGTACGTC. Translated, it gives CASSPLKGRTYEQYV.

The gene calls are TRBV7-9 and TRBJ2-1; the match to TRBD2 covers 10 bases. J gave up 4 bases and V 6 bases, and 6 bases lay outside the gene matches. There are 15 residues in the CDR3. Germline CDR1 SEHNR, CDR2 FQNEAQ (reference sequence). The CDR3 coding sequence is TGTGCCAGCAGGGAAACTAGCGGGGTTTACAATGAGCAGTTCTTC. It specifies CASRETSGVYNEQFF.

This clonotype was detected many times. CDR3 amino acids: CASSHTGTGITGELFF. The CDR3, as DNA: TGTGCCAGCAGTCACACCGGGACAGGGATCACCGGGGAGCTGTTTTTT. The chain recombines TRBV3-1 with TRBJ2-2, with TRBD1 identical over 9 bases. Germline V gives CDR1 LGHDT, CDR2 YNNKEL (reference sequence). The V gene end was trimmed by 6 bases and the J gene end by 4 bases; junction bases not matched to a gene: 9. CDR3 length: 16 amino acids.

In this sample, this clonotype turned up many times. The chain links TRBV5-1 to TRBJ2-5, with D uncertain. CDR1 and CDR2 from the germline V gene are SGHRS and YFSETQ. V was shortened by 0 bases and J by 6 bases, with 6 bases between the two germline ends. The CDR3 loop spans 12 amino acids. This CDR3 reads CASSLEAKTQYF. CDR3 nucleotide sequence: TGCGCCAGCAGCTTGGAAGCGAAGACCCAGTACTTC.

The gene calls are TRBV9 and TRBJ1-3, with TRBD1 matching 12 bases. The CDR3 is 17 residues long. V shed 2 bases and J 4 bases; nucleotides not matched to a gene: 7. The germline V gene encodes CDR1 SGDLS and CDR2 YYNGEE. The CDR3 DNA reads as TGTGCCAGCAGCGTGGGGGGACAGGGGGCCGGAGGAAACACCATATATTTT. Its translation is CASSVGGQGAGGNTIYF.

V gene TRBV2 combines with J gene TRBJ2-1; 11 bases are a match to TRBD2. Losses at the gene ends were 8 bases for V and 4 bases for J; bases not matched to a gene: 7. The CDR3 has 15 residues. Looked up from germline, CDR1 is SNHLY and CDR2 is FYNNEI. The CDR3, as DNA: TGTGCCAGCCGGCAGCTAGCGGGGGGTTACAATGAGCAGTTCTTC. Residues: CASRQLAGGYNEQFF.

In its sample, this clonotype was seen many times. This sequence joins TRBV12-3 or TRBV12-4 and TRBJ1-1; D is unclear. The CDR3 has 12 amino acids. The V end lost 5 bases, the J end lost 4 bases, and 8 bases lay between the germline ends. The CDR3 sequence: CASSESLTEAFF. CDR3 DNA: TGTGCCAGCAGTGAATCCCTCACTGAAGCTTTCTTT.

The DNA for the CDR3 is TGCGCCAGCAGCCAAGAAGAACAATTGAACACTGAAGCTTTCTTT. Its translation is CASSQEEQLNTEAFF. The chain carries TRBV4-1 and TRBJ1-1; D gene ambiguous. Deletions cut 0 bases from V and 0 bases from J, with 8 bases between. The CDR3 is 15 amino acids. Germline V gene lookup returns CDR1 MGHRA and CDR2 YSYEKL.